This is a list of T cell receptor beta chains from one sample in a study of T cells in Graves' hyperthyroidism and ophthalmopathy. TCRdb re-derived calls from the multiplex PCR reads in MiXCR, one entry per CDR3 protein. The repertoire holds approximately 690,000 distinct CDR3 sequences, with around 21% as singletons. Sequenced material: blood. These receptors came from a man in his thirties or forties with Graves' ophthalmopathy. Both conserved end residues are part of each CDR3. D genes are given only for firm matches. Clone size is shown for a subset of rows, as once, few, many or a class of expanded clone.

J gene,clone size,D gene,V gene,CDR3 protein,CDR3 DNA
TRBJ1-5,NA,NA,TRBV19,CASSIAGLRGNQPQHF,TGTGCCAGTAGTATAGCGGGCCTGCGTGGCAATCAGCCCCAGCATTTT
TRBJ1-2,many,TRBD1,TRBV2,CASLRDRMARDYGYTF,TGTGCCAGTCTAAGGGACAGGATGGCAAGGGACTATGGCTACACCTTC
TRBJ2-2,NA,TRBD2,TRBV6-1,CASSPRLAGLVGELFF,TGTGCCAGCAGTCCCCGACTAGCGGGTCTTGTGGGGGAGCTGTTTTTT
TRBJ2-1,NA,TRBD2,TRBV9,CASSKAGGSYNEQFF,TGTGCCAGCAGCAAAGCGGGAGGGTCCTACAATGAGCAGTTCTTC
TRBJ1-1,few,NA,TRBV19,CASSIDQRTEAFF,TGTGCCAGTAGTATTGACCAGCGGACTGAAGCTTTCTTT
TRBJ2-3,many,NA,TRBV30,CAWRLADTQYF,TGTGCCTGGAGGTTGGCGGATACGCAGTATTTT
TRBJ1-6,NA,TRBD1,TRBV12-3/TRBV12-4,CASSPTGKRSPLHF,TGTGCCAGCAGTCCGACAGGGAAGCGTTCACCCCTCCACTTT
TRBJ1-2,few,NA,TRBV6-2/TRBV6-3,CASRDFDGYTF,TGTGCCAGCCGGGACTTTGATGGCTACACCTTC
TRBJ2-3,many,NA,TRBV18,CASSPPSTDTQYF,TGTGCCAGCTCACCACCGAGCACAGATACGCAGTATTTT
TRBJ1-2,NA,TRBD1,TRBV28,CASSDGQVYGYTF,TGTGCCAGCAGCGACGGACAGGTCTATGGCTACACCTTC
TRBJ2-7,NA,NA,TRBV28,CASSLWGSGETEQYF,TGTGCCAGCAGTTTATGGGGTAGTGGGGAAACCGAGCAGTACTTC
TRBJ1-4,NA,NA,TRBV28,CASSATGPTNEKLFF,TGTGCCAGCAGCGCAACAGGCCCGACTAATGAAAAACTGTTTTTT
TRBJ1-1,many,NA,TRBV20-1,CSATVNTEAFF,TGCAGTGCCACAGTGAACACTGAAGCTTTCTTT
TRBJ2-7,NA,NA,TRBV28,CASSLDTGFDEQYF,TGTGCCAGCAGTTTGGACACAGGGTTCGACGAGCAGTACTTC
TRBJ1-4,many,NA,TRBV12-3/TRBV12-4,CASNPGRGGEKLFF,TGTGCCAGCAACCCAGGCCGCGGGGGTGAAAAACTGTTTTTT
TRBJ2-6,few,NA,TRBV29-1,CSVDLSGANVLTF,TGCAGCGTTGACCTCTCTGGGGCCAACGTCCTGACTTTC
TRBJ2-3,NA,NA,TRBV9,CASSPPSRDTQYF,TGTGCCAGCAGCCCACCCTCGAGGGATACGCAGTATTTT
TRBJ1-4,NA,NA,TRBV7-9,CASSSQGSEKLFF,TGTGCCAGCAGCTCCCAGGGAAGTGAAAAACTGTTTTTT
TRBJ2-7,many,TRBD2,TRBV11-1,CASSPFGGLKEQYF,TGTGCCAGCAGCCCGTTTGGGGGACTAAAAGAGCAGTACTTC
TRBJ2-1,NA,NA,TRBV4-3,CASSQGYLEGEQFF,TGCGCCAGCAGCCAGGGATATTTGGAGGGTGAGCAGTTCTTC
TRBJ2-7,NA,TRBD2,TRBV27,CASPSGRRSYEQYF,TGTGCCAGCCCCAGCGGGAGGAGGTCCTACGAGCAGTACTTC
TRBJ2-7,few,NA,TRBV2,CASSDQESYEQYF,TGTGCCAGCAGTGACCAGGAGTCCTACGAGCAGTACTTC
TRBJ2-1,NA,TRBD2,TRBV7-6,CASSFTGTSGRIGEQFF,TGTGCCAGCAGCTTTACGGGGACTAGCGGGAGGATTGGGGAGCAGTTCTTC
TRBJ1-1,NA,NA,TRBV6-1,CASRPGTRNTEAFF,TGTGCCAGCAGACCCGGGACAAGGAACACTGAAGCTTTCTTT
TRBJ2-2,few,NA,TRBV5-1,CASKSVLSTGELFF,TGCGCCAGCAAATCAGTTCTTTCCACCGGGGAGCTGTTTTTT
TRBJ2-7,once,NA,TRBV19,CASSTAGVVEQYF,TGTGCCAGTAGTACAGCAGGGGTCGTCGAGCAGTACTTC
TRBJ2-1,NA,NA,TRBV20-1,CSASQQAPLSNEQFF,TGCAGTGCTAGCCAACAGGCCCCTTTAAGCAATGAGCAGTTCTTC
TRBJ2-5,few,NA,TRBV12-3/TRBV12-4,CASSFRRVKQETQYF,TGTGCCAGCAGTTTCCGAAGGGTCAAACAAGAGACCCAGTACTTC